The rows below give T cell receptor beta chains drawn from one sample of a study of cytomegalovirus exposure and HLA in healthy donors. Sequenced by immunoSEQ multiplex PCR; TCRdb stores in-frame clones only, minus some. The sample lists over 100,000 clones; about 60% were seen once. The specimen was PBMCs. These receptors were obtained from a woman aged 30 to 39 in good health and CMV-seronegative. The CDR3 runs from the conserved cysteine through the conserved F or W. The D gene is left open where the match is weak.

d_call: TRBD2; v_call: TRBV6-5; cdr3_aa: CASSGTSGGRGTQYF
d_call: TRBD1; v_call: TRBV5-6; cdr3_aa: CASSFSGGYNQPQHF
d_call: -; v_call: TRBV18; cdr3_aa: CASSPPGQMAMNTEAFF
d_call: -; v_call: TRBV13; cdr3_aa: CASSFEGSYNEQFF
d_call: TRBD2; v_call: TRBV7-9; cdr3_aa: CASSLGTSGRPSSYEQYF
d_call: TRBD1; v_call: TRBV6-1; cdr3_aa: CASSPTGGYQPQHF
d_call: -; v_call: TRBV12-1; cdr3_aa: CAKRNTEAFF
d_call: -; v_call: TRBV2; cdr3_aa: CASSADRNSQPQHF
d_call: -; v_call: TRBV7-8; cdr3_aa: CASSLVMGQADTEAFF
d_call: -; v_call: TRBV5-1; cdr3_aa: CASSLVPTENTEAFF
d_call: TRBD1; v_call: TRBV6-1; cdr3_aa: CASTLDRGRTYEQYF
d_call: -; v_call: TRBV6-5; cdr3_aa: CATTLRGGANSPLHF
d_call: -; v_call: TRBV5-4; cdr3_aa: CASSLPEGYGYTF
d_call: -; v_call: TRBV29-1; cdr3_aa: CSVAVGGTHEQYF
d_call: -; v_call: TRBV7-9; cdr3_aa: CASSLGGSYNEQFF
d_call: TRBD1; v_call: TRBV19; cdr3_aa: CASSTTGVAYNSPLHF
d_call: -; v_call: TRBV7-3; cdr3_aa: CASSLGGPYNSPLHF
d_call: TRBD1; v_call: TRBV5-8; cdr3_aa: CASSQPTGTHGYTF
d_call: -; v_call: TRBV9; cdr3_aa: CASSPPNYGYTF
d_call: TRBD1; v_call: TRBV28; cdr3_aa: CASSGGGREYTEAFF
d_call: -; v_call: TRBV6-1; cdr3_aa: CASSRGIVAEAFF
d_call: TRBD2; v_call: TRBV10-3; cdr3_aa: CAISESIMGLGEQYF
d_call: -; v_call: TRBV28; cdr3_aa: CASITRGPSTDTQYF
d_call: -; v_call: TRBV7-2; cdr3_aa: CASSLAFSGFETQYF
d_call: -; v_call: TRBV6-1; cdr3_aa: CASGSGIALGEQYF
d_call: -; v_call: TRBV4-3; cdr3_aa: CASSQERKLEFYEQYF